This record looks at one T cell receptor (beta chain) sequence and its context. Its specificity is unknown. These data are taken from a study of T cell responses to AZD1222 COVID-19 vaccine. Study-wide findings and caveats: Every sample of the repertoires postdated the peak T cell response. Females made up more of the donors, who were largely white British, and clonal diversity may have come out too low. An increase in Spike-specific TCR breadth and depth was observed after two AZD1222 doses.

Germline V gives CDR1 SGHRS, CDR2 YFSETQ. V lost 1 base and J lost 7, with 12 bases in between. The CDR3 totals 15 residues. Assay: immunoSEQ multiplex PCR; the TCRdb copy retains only in-frame clones and omits some. The table records 110,000 or so clones, about 89% of them present only once. The rearrangement joins TRBV5-1 to TRBJ1-6; D unresolved. The sequenced sample was peripheral blood, obtained on day 0 of AZD1222 vaccination. This TCR was recovered from an adult in good health. The CDR3 coding sequence is TGCGCCAGCAGCTTGACGGTGACGGGGAATTCACCCCTCCACTTT. It encodes CASSLTVTGNSPLHF. Full variable domain (outside the CDR3, taken from reference TRBV5-1 and TRBJ1-6): KAGVTQTPRYLIKTRGQQVTLSCSPISGHRSVSWYQQTPGQGLQFLFEYFSETQRNKGNFPGRFSGRQFSNSRSEMNVSTLELGDSALYLCASSLTVTGNSPLHFGNGTRLTVT.